This TCR beta chain was observed in a study of cytomegalovirus exposure and HLA in healthy donors. The study's findings and limits: Altogether, more than 150 TCR beta chains were recorded as cytomegalovirus-associated. Subsequent analysis revealed that first-cohort TCR clusters tended to co-occur in the 120 validation repertoires.

CDR3 length: 14 amino acids. Germline CDR1 WNHNN, CDR2 SYGVQD (reference sequence). With 2 bases removed from V and 7 bases from J, the gap between germline ends came to 12 bases. As to this clone: Its antigen is not known.

Sequencing was performed with immunoSEQ multiplex PCR; in TCRdb, only in-frame clones are kept and a portion is missing. The table has approximately 170,000 clones, approximately 88% seen once. The receptor was derived from a young man in good health and CMV-seropositive. The rearrangement links TRBV10-1 to TRBJ2-1; D gene ambiguous. Material for sequencing was PBMCs. CDR3 nucleotides: TGCGCCAGCAGTGAGGAGCTTTTATGGAATGAGCAGTTCTTC. This translates into CASSEELLWNEQFF.